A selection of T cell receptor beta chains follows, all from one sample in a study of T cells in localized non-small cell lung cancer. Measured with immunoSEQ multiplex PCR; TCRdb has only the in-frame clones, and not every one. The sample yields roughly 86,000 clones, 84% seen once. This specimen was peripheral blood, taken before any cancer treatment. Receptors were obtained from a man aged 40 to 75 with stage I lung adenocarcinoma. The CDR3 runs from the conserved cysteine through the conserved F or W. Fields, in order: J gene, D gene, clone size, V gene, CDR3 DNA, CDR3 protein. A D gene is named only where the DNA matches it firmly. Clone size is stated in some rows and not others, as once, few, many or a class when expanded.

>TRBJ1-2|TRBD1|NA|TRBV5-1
TGCGCCAGCAGCCCCGGACAGGACTATGGCTACACCTTC
CASSPGQDYGYTF
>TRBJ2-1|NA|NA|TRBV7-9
TGTGCCAGCAGCTTAGAGGCCGCCAGGGACAATGAGCAGTTCTTC
CASSLEAARDNEQFF
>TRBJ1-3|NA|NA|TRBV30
TGTGCCTGGATCCGGGGAACCTCTGGAAACACCATATATTTT
CAWIRGTSGNTIYF
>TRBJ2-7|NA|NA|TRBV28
TGTGCCAGCTGCCCTCTCAGTGCACCCTACGAGCAGTACTTC
CASCPLSAPYEQYF
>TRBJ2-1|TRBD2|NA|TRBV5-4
TGTGCCAGCAGCTTGGGGACTAGCGGTTACAATGAGCAGTTCTTC
CASSLGTSGYNEQFF
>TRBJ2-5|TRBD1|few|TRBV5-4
TGTGCCAGCAGCTCTCCCAGGGGGTCGGAGACCCAGTACTTC
CASSSPRGSETQYF
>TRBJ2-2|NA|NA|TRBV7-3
TGTGCCAGCAGTCCCCATGGGGGGGAGCTGTTTTTT
CASSPHGGELFF
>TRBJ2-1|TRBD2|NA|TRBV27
TGTGCCAGCAGTCCTACTAGCGGGAGGTTCAATGAGCAGTTCTTC
CASSPTSGRFNEQFF
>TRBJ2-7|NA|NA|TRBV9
TGTGCCAGCAGCGTTGGGCAGCATTGGGGCGAGCAGTACTTC
CASSVGQHWGEQYF
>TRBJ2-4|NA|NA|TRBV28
TGTGCCAGCATTGGGAGGTGGGGCATTCAGTACTTC
CASIGRWGIQYF
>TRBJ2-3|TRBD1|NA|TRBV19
TGTGCCAGTAGTTACTCCGGGACAGGGGCCGCGCAGTATTTT
CASSYSGTGAAQYF
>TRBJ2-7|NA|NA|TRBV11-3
TGTGCCAGCAGCAGGGGAGGTTCGGTAAACGAGCAGTACTTC
CASSRGGSVNEQYF
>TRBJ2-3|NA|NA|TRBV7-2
TGTGCCAGCAGCTTAGAGGGAGACGCGGCAGATACGCAGTATTTT
CASSLEGDAADTQYF
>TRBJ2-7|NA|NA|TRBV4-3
TGCGCCAGCAGCCAGGCTCCCTCCTCCTACGAGCAGTACTTC
CASSQAPSSYEQYF
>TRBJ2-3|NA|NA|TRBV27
TGTGCCAGCAGTTTATCGCTGTGGGATACGCAGTATTTT
CASSLSLWDTQYF
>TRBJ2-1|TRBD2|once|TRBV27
TGTGCCAGCAGGTTGAGGACTAGCGGGTACAATGAGCAGTTCTTC
CASRLRTSGYNEQFF
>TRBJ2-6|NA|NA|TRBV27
TGTGCCAGCACCACAAACTCTGGGGCCAACGTCCTGACTTTC
CASTTNSGANVLTF
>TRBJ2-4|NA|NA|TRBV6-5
TGTGCCAGCAGTTATGACGGAATACTAGCCAAAAACATTCAGTACTTC
CASSYDGILAKNIQYF
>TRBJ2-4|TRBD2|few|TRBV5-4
TGTGCCAGCAGCTTCGACTCGGGACTAGCGCTTTGCATTCAGTACTTC
CASSFDSGLALCIQYF
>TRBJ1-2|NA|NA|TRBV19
TGTGCCAGTAGCCCCGGACTCCGTAACTATGGCTACACCTTC
CASSPGLRNYGYTF
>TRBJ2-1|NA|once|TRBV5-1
TGCGCCAGCAGCTTGTCGCCCGGAGGGGGGCGCGGGGGCAATGAGCAGTTCTTC
CASSLSPGGGRGGNEQFF
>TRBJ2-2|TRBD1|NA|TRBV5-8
TGTGCCAGCAGCTTCGGGACAGGGCAAGCCGGGGAGCTGTTTTTT
CASSFGTGQAGELFF
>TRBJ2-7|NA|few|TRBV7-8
TGTGCCAGCAGCTTGTCACAGGGTCGATACGAGCAGTACTTC
CASSLSQGRYEQYF
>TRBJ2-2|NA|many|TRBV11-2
TGTGCCAGCAGCTTAGACAGAAACGGGGAGCTGTTTTTT
CASSLDRNGELFF
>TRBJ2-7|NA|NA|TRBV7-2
TGTGCCAGCAGCTTAGGACGGGAGTCCAACGAGCAGTACTTC
CASSLGRESNEQYF
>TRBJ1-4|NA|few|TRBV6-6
TGTGCCAGCAGTTACGAGGTCCGGGTGGCTAATGAAAAACTGTTTTTT
CASSYEVRVANEKLFF
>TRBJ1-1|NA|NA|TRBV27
TGTGCCAGCAGTTTAATAGGGCGGAGTACTGAAGCTTTCTTT
CASSLIGRSTEAFF
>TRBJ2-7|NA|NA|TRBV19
TGTGCCAGTAGTCCCCCTTCCGGGACCCCTAATTCCTACGAGCAGTACTTC
CASSPPSGTPNSYEQYF
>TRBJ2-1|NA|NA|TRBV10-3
TGTGCCATCAGGGAGGGGGGGTACAATGAGCAGTTCTTC
CAIREGGYNEQFF
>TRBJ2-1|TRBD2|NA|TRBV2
TGTGCCAGCAGTGATAGACTAGCCACCTACAATGAGCAGTTCTTC
CASSDRLATYNEQFF
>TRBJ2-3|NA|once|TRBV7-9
TGTGCCAGCAGCTTAGACCTCACAGATACGCAGTATTTT
CASSLDLTDTQYF
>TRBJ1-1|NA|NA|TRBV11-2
TGTGCCAGCAGCTTAGGAACGGCCAACGCTTTCTTT
CASSLGTANAFF
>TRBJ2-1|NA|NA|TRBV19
TGTGCCAGTACCCCCGCGGAGCGCTCCTACAATGAGCAGTTCTTC
CASTPAERSYNEQFF
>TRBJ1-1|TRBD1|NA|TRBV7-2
TGTGCCAGCAGCTTGGACAGGGCAGAAGCTTTCTTT
CASSLDRAEAFF
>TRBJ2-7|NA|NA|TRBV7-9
TGTGCCAGCAGCGGACTCGGGACGGACAACTACGAGCAGTACTTC
CASSGLGTDNYEQYF
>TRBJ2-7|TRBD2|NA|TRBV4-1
TGCGCCAGCAGCCGCTCAGAGCTAGCGGGAGTCTACGAGCAGTACTTC
CASSRSELAGVYEQYF
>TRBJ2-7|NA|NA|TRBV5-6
TGTGCCAGCAGCTTGGGCCTCAGGGGATTCTACGAGCAGTACTTC
CASSLGLRGFYEQYF
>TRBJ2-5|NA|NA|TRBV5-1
TGCGCCAGCACAAACAGGGGGAGGGGAGAGACCCAGTACTTC
CASTNRGRGETQYF
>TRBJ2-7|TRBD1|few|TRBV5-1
TGCGCCAGCAGCTGGGGGACAGGGAATAACGACGAGCAGTACTTC
CASSWGTGNNDEQYF
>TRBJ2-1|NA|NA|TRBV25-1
TGTGCCAGCAGTGAATCCGCAGGGTTGGCGAGAAATGAGCAGTTCTTC
CASSESAGLARNEQFF
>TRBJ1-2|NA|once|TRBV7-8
TGTGCCAGCAGCTTACCAACTAACTATGGCTACACCTTC
CASSLPTNYGYTF
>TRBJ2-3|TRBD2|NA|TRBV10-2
TGCGCCAGCAGGCGGGGACTAGCGGGACTCACAGATACGCAGTATTTT
CASRRGLAGLTDTQYF
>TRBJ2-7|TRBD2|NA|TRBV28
TGTGCCAGCAGTGGGGCGGGACTAGCGGCCTACGAGCAGTACTTC
CASSGAGLAAYEQYF
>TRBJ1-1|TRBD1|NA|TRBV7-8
TGTGCCAGCAGCTCAACGACAGGGTGGGACACTGAAGCTTTCTTT
CASSSTTGWDTEAFF
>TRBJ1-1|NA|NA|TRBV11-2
TGTGCCAGCAGCTTAAAGCAGAACACTGAAGCTTTCTTT
CASSLKQNTEAFF
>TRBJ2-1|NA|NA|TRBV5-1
TGCGCCAGCAGCTTGTTTCGGGACATCAATGAGCAGTTCTTC
CASSLFRDINEQFF
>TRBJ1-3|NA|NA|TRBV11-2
TGTGCCAGCAACCCCCCTGGGGCCAGCTCTGGAAACACCATATATTTT
CASNPPGASSGNTIYF
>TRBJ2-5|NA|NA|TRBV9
TGTGCCAGCAGCCCTTTTGGGCGAGAGACCCAGTACTTC
CASSPFGRETQYF
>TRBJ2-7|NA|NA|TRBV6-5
TGTGCCACGGGACCCGAGGTTGGGGAGCAGTACTTC
CATGPEVGEQYF
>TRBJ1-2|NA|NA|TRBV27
TGTGCCAGCAGTTTATCATGGACAGAGGCATATGGCTACACCTTC
CASSLSWTEAYGYTF
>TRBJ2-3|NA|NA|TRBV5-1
TGCGCCAGCAGCCCGGGGGAGCTCACAGATACGCAGTATTTT
CASSPGELTDTQYF
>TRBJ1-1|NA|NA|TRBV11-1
TGTGCCAGCAGATCCGTTATGGTCACTGAAGCTTTCTTT
CASRSVMVTEAFF
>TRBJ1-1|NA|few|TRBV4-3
TGCGCCAGCAGCCAAGTTTGGGAGAACACTGAAGCTTTCTTT
CASSQVWENTEAFF